These 17 T cell receptor beta chains were all obtained from the same sample, sequenced in a study of blood T cell repertoires in COVID-19. Generated by immunoSEQ multiplex PCR, the TCRdb table keeps only in-frame clones and is missing some. Here the sample spans hundreds of thousands of clones, 85% being singletons. Material for sequencing was PBMCs or T cells enriched from blood (not recorded which). These receptors were collected from a man aged 40-55 years who had recovered from COVID-19.

The CDR3 DNA reads as TGTGCCAGCTCACCACCGAATAGCGGGGAGTACGAGCAGTACTTC. Its protein is CASSPPNSGEYEQYF. The V call is TRBV18, the J call TRBJ2-7, with 8 bases identical to TRBD2. Germline trimming cut 0 bases from V and 4 bases from J; bases unmatched to any gene: 5. Per the germline V gene, CDR1 is KGHSH and CDR2 is LQKENI. The CDR3 is 15 residues long.

V usage is TRBV28 and J usage is TRBJ2-7; a possible D gene is TRBD1 (5 bases). The CDR3 is made up of 14 amino acids. Germline lookup yields CDR1 MDHEN and CDR2 SYDVKM. Trimming removed 3 bases at V and 2 bases at J, with 11 bases between. The CDR3 protein is CASSLVSGTYEQYF. In DNA, the CDR3 is TGTGCCAGCAGTTTGGTATCAGGGACCTACGAGCAGTACTTC.

The chain is built from TRBV7-2 and TRBJ1-1; tentatively, D is TRBD1 (6 bases). Germline loops: CDR1 SGHTA, CDR2 FQGNSA. The CDR3 is 14 amino acids. V dropped 1 base and J dropped 12 bases, with 18 bases sitting between them. This CDR3 reads CASSLDRVVSTTFF. Here the CDR3 DNA reads TGTGCCAGCAGCTTAGACAGGGTGGTGTCGACGACTTTCTTT.

The chain has TRBV19 and TRBJ1-2; tentatively, D is TRBD1 (5 bases). Germline CDR1 reads LNHDA; CDR2 reads SQIVND (reference sequence). Trimming removed 8 bases at V and 6 bases at J, with 16 bases between. The CDR3 spans 13 residues. In nucleotides, the CDR3 is TGTGCCAGTGGCCTGCAGGGCAAACATGGCTACACCTTC. Protein: CASGLQGKHGYTF. Complete variable domain (other parts from reference TRBV19 and TRBJ1-2): DGGITQSPKYLFRKEGQNVTLSCEQNLNHDAMYWYRQDPGQGLRLIYYSQIVNDFQKGDIAEGYSVSREKKESFPLTVTSAQKNPTAFYLCASGLQGKHGYTFGSGTRLTVV.

The V and J genes are TRBV27 and TRBJ1-3, with 8 bases identical to TRBD1. The germline gives CDR1 MNHEY, CDR2 SMNVEV (reference sequence). The CDR3 runs 14 residues. V was pared by 3 bases and J by 3 bases, with 1 base of the junction left unmatched. The CDR3 sequence: CASSLTGDGNTIYF. The CDR3 region has the DNA TGTGCCAGCAGTTTGACAGGGGATGGAAACACCATATATTTT.

V usage is TRBV10-3 and J usage is TRBJ2-2; 9 positions agree with TRBD1. Germline CDR1 reads ENHRY; CDR2 reads SYGVKD. This CDR3 region has 18 residues. V lost 4 bases and J lost 2; bases outside the gene matches: 11. In DNA form, the CDR3 reads TGTGCCATCAGTGCCGGGACAGGGAATCTTATAAACACCGGGGAGCTGTTTTTT. The encoded protein is CAISAGTGNLINTGELFF.

The V and J genes are TRBV25-1 and TRBJ1-4; D remains ambiguous. Trimming removed 7 bases from V and 0 bases from J, with 18 bases in between. The CDR3 sequence is 17 residues long. Germline V CDR1 and CDR2: MGHDK, SYGVNS. The CDR3 here is CASTAGGNYATNEKLFF. In DNA form, the CDR3 reads TGTGCCAGCACCGCCGGAGGGAATTATGCAACTAATGAAAAACTGTTTTTT.

This clone was observed once. The genes are TRBV4-2 and TRBJ2-7; 9 nucleotides agree with TRBD2. This CDR3 comprises 16 residues. V lost 1 base and J lost 5; bases outside the gene matches: 9. The germline V gene encodes CDR1 LGHNA and CDR2 YNFKEQ. CDR3 bases: TGTGCCAGCAGCCAAGGGGGCGGGAGGGCCCAAAACGAGCAGTACTTC. This codes for CASSQGGGRAQNEQYF.

The chain combines TRBV25-1 with TRBJ1-1, with D possibly being TRBD1 (5 bases). The germline V gene has CDR1 MGHDK and CDR2 SYGVNS. The CDR3 is made up of 12 amino acids. Trimming took off 9 bases at V and 2 bases at J, with 10 bases between the two ends. The CDR3 spells CASRGLNTEAFF. DNA for the CDR3: TGTGCCAGTCGGGGACTTAACACTGAAGCTTTCTTT.

This sequence joins TRBV6-5 and TRBJ2-1; 8 nucleotides align to TRBD1. V lost 4 bases to trimming and J lost 13 bases; unmatched junction nucleotides: 6. CDR3 length: 12 residues. Germline CDR1 is MNHEY and CDR2 is SVGAGI. The CDR3 sequence: CASSFPGQDQFF. The CDR3 region has the DNA TGTGCCAGCAGTTTTCCGGGACAGGACCAGTTCTTC.

The J gene is TRBJ2-1, the V gene TRBV6-4, with 8 nucleotides matching TRBD2. Germline V lookup: CDR1 MRHNA, CDR2 SNTAGT. The CDR3 runs to 16 residues. The trim removed 8 bases at V and 3 bases at J, leaving 12 bases unmatched. This chain's CDR3 is CASGSGREGLYNEQFF. CDR3 in DNA: TGTGCCAGCGGATCGGGACGGGAGGGCCTCTACAATGAGCAGTTCTTC.

The V gene is TRBV10-1, the J gene TRBJ1-1; D gene unclear. CDR1 and CDR2 from the germline V gene are WNHNN and SYGVQD (reference sequence). The V end was cut by 10 bases, the J end by 0 bases, with 9 bases between. There are 12 residues in the CDR3. This CDR3 is CATEMMNTEAFF. CDR3 coding DNA: TGCGCCACCGAGATGATGAACACTGAAGCTTTCTTT.

This clone appeared once. V usage is TRBV29-1 and J usage is TRBJ2-7, with 8 positions matching TRBD1. The V gene's germline CDR1 is SQVTM and CDR2 ANQGSEA. After removal of 7 bases from V and 6 bases from J, the junction contained 8 bases not matched to a gene. This CDR3 comprises 12 residues. The CDR3: CSATGGQGEQYF. As DNA, the CDR3 is TGCAGCGCCACAGGGGGTCAGGGCGAGCAGTACTTC.

This chain links TRBV5-4 with TRBJ1-1; D may be TRBD1 (5 bases). V was cut by 4 bases and J by 4 bases, with 17 bases left in between. The CDR3 is made up of 15 amino acids. In germline, CDR1 is SGHNT, CDR2 YYREEE (reference sequence). The CDR3 region has the DNA TGTGCCAGCAGCGACGCGGCAGGGATGGGCACTGAAGCTTTCTTT. Protein sequence: CASSDAAGMGTEAFF.

The chain uses TRBV6-2 or TRBV6-3 and TRBJ2-2; possibly TRBD2 for D (5 bases). The CDR3 contains 16 residues. Germline V gene lookup returns CDR1 MNHEY and CDR2 SVGEGT. Trimming pared 5 bases from V and 5 bases from J, leaving 18 bases between. The chain's CDR3 is CASSTPWSGGTGELFF. In nucleotides, the CDR3 is TGTGCCAGCAGTACCCCCTGGAGCGGCGGAACCGGGGAGCTGTTTTTT.

J is TRBJ2-5 and V is TRBV3-1 (or the pseudogene TRBV3-2); D is unclear. Between the trimmed V and J ends, which lost 4 bases and 0 bases, there was a span of 12 bases. The CDR3 is made up of 15 amino acids. The germline V gene has CDR1 LGHDT and CDR2 YNNKEL (reference sequence). CDR3 DNA sequence: TGTGCCAGCAGCCCTAGTCCACGGTACCAAGAGACCCAGTACTTC. Amino acid sequence: CASSPSPRYQETQYF.

This chain uses TRBV14 with TRBJ1-2; D ambiguous. The germline V and J ends were trimmed by 0 bases and 3 bases, with 8 bases remaining between them. The germline V gene encodes CDR1 SGHDN and CDR2 FVKESK. CDR3 length: 14 amino acids. DNA of the CDR3: TGTGCCAGCAGCCAAGATGGGCCGTACTATGGCTACACCTTC. Its protein is CASSQDGPYYGYTF.